This entry concerns a single TCR beta chain. Its antigen is currently unknown. The entry originates in a study of T cell responses to AZD1222 COVID-19 vaccine. The CDR3 runs 14 residues. The germline V gene has CDR1 ENHRY and CDR2 SYGVKD. Trimming pared 6 bases from V and 0 bases from J, leaving 9 bases between. The data were produced by immunoSEQ multiplex PCR, yet TCRdb's version contains in-frame clones alone and is incomplete. The data hold roughly 130,000 clones, with just under 95% observed a single time. Study observations and caveats: At study baseline, merely six AZD1222 recipients were seropositive. Donors were chiefly white British, with a greater number of females, and clonal diversity was perhaps underestimated. Vaccine-related CD4 TCRs covered spike, predominating at 160-218 and 743-854. Spike-specific TCR breadth and depth went up after people got two AZD1222 doses.

Specimen: peripheral blood, collected on day 0 of AZD1222 vaccination. V and J are TRBV10-3 and TRBJ2-1, with TRBD2 as a possible D gene (6 bases). This TCR derives from an adult in good health. CDR3 nucleotides: TGTGCCATCAGAGCTAGCGACTCCTACAATGAGCAGTTCTTC. This sequence encodes CAIRASDSYNEQFF.